This T cell receptor (beta chain) was sequenced in a study of shared clonotypes between healthy human individuals. TCRdb's table, derived via immunoSEQ multiplex PCR, lists solely in-frame clones and lacks some. The table has roughly 760,000 clones, about 74% seen once. Notes on the study in general: Researchers found naive subsets generally carried larger estimated richness than memory subsets. Tissue TCR repertoires likely differ from these blood-only repertoires.

Germline loops: CDR1 SGHNT, CDR2 YYREEE (reference sequence). The V end lost 3 bases, the J end lost 5 bases, and 9 bases lay between the germline ends. The CDR3 sequence is 13 residues long. As to this clone: Its specificity is not known.

The chain recombines TRBV5-4 with TRBJ2-1; D is unclear. The sequencing input was memory CD4+ T cells sorted from blood. Subset: CD45RA-negative fraction. The clonotype comes from a woman aged 25 to 45 in good health. The chain's CDR3 is CASSSDWDNEQFF. In DNA, the CDR3 is TGTGCCAGCAGCTCCGACTGGGACAATGAGCAGTTCTTC.